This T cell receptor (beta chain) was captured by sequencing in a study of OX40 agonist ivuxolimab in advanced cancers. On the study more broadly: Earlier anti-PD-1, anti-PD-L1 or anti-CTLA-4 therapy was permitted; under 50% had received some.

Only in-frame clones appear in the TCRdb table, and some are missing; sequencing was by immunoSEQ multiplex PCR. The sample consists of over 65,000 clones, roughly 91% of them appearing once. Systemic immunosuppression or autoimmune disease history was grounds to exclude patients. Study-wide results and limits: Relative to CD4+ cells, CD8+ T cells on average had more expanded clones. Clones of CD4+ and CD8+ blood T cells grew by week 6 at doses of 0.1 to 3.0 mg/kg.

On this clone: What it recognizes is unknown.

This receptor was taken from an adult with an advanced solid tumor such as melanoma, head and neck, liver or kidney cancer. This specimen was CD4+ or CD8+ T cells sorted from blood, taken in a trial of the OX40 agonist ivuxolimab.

The CDR3 loop is CASSFYAFNQPQHF. CDR3 DNA: TGTGCCAGCAGTTTCTACGCTTTTAATCAGCCCCAGCATTTT. The genes are TRBV27 and TRBJ1-5; no clear D. Germline assignment: CDR1 MNHEY and CDR2 SMNVEV (reference sequence). Trimming took 3 bases from V and 4 from J, leaving 10 bases between them. The CDR3 covers 14 residues.